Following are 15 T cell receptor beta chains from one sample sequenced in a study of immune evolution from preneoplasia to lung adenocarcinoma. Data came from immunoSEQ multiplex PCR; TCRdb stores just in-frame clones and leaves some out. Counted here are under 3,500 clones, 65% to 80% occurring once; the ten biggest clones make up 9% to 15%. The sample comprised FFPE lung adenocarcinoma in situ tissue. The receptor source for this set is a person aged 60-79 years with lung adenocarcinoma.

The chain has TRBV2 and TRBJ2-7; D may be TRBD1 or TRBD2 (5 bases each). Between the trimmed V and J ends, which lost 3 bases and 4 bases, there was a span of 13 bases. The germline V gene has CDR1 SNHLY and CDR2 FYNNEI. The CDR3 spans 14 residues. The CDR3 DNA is TGTGCCAGCAGTGAGGGGGTGGGGATTTACGAGCAGTACTTC. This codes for CASSEGVGIYEQYF.

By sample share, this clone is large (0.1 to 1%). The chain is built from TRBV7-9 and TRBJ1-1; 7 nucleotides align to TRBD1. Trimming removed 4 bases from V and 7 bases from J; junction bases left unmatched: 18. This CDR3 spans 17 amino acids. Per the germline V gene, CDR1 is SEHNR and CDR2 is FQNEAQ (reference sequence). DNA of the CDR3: TGTGCCAGCAGCTCTTTCACCGGGACAGAATTTTTGGATGAAGCTTTCTTT. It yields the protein CASSSFTGTEFLDEAFF.

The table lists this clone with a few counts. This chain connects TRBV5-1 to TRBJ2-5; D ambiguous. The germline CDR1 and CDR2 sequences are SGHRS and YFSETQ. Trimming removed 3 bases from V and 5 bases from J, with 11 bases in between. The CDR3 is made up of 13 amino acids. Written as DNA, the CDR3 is TGCGCCAGCAGCTCCCTCAACGGGGAGACCCAGTACTTC. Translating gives CASSSLNGETQYF.

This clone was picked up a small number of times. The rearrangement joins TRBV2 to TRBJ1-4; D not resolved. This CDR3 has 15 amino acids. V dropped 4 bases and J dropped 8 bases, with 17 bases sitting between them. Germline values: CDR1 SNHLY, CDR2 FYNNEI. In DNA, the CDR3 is TGTGCCAGCAGTGTAGGCCTAAGGGCGTGGGAAAAACTGTTTTTT. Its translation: CASSVGLRAWEKLFF.

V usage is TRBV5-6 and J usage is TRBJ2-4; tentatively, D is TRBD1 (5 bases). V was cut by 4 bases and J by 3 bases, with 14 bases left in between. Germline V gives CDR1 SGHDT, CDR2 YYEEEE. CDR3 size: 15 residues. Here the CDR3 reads CASSPGWGGKNIQYF. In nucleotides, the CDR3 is TGTGCCAGCAGCCCCGGATGGGGCGGCAAAAACATTCAGTACTTC.

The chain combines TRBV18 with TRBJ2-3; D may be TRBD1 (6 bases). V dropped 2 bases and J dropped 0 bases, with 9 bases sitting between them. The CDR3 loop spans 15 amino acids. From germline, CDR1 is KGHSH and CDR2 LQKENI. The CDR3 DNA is TGTGCCAGCTCACCAACGGGACAAAGCACAGATACGCAGTATTTT. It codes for CASSPTGQSTDTQYF.

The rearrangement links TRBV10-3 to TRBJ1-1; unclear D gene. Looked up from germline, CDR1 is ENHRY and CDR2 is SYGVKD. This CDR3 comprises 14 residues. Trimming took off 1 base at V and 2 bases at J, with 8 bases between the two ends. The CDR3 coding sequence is TGTGCCATCAGTGAGTTCAACAGAAACACTGAAGCTTTCTTT. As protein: CAISEFNRNTEAFF.

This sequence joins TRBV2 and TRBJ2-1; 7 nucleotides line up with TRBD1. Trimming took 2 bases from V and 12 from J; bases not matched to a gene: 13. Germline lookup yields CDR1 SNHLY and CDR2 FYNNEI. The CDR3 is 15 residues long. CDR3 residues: CASSERGWQGVWQFF. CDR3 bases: TGTGCCAGCAGTGAACGGGGATGGCAGGGGGTCTGGCAGTTCTTC.

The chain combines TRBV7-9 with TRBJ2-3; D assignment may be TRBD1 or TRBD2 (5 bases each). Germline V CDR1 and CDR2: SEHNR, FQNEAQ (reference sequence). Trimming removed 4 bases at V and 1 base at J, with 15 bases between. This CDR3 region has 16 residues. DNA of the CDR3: TGTGCCAGCAGCTCCCCCGGGACGGGACGCACAGATACGCAGTATTTT. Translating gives CASSSPGTGRTDTQYF.

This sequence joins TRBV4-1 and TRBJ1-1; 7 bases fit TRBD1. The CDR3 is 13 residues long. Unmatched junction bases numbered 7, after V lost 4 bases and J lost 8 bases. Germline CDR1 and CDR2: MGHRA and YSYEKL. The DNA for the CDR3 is TGCGCCAGCAGCCGGACCAGGGGGTGGGAAGCTTTCTTT. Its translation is CASSRTRGWEAFF.

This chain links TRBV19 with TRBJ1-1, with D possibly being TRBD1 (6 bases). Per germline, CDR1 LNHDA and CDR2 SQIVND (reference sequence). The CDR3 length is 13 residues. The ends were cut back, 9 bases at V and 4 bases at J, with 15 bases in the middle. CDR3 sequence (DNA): TGTGCCAGCAGAATGCAGGGGAGCACTGAAGCTTTCTTT. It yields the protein CASRMQGSTEAFF. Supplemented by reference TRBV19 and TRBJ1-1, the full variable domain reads DGGITQSPKYLFRKEGQNVTLSCEQNLNHDAMYWYRQDPGQGLRLIYYSQIVNDFQKGDIAEGYSVSREKKESFPLTVTSAQKNPTAFYLCASRMQGSTEAFFGQGTRLTVV.

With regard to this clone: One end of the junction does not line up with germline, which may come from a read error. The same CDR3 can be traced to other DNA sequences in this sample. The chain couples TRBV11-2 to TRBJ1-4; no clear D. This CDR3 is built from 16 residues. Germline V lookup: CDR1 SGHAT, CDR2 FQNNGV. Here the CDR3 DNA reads TGTGCCAGCAGCTTATCCCACGACACCGGAGGCGAAAAATTGTTTTTT. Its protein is CASSLSHDTGGEKLFF.

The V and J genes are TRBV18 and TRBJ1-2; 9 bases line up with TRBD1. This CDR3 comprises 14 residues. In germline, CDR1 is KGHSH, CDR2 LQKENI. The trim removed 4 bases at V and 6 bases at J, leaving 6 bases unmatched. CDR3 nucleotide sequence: TGTGCCAGCTCACAACCGGACAGGGGAGATGGCTACACCTTC. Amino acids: CASSQPDRGDGYTF.

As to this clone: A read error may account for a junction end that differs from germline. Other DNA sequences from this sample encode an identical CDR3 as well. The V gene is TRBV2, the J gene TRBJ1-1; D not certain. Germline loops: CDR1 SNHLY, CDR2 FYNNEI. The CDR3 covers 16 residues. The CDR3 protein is CASSEGLGGLNTEAFF. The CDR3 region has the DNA TGTGCCAGCAGTGAAGGTCTGGGAGGGTTGAACACTGAAGCTTTTTTT.

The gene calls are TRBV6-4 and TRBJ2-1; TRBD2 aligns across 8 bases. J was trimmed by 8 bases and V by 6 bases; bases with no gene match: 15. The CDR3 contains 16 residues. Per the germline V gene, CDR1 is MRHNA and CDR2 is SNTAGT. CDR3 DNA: TGTGCCAGCAGCGCCACCGGGGGGGCCGGTCCCGATGAGCAGTTCTTC. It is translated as CASSATGGAGPDEQFF.